Below, 8 T cell receptor beta chains from the same sample are listed, as sequenced in a study of blood T cell repertoires in COVID-19. Libraries were prepared by immunoSEQ multiplex PCR; TCRdb keeps only in-frame clonotypes and omits some of them. The table records about 240,000 clones, less than 90% of them present only once. The sequencing sample was made of peripheral blood. The receptors originated from a man aged 55 to 70 with acute or convalescent COVID-19.

A note on this clone: Other DNA sequences in this specimen translate into the identical CDR3. This chain joins TRBV12-3 or TRBV12-4 and TRBJ1-1; D is unresolved. The CDR3 sequence is 13 residues long. V was pared by 1 base and J by 3 bases, with 6 bases between. CDR3 nucleotides: TGTGCCAGCAGTTTAGGGAGGGACACTGAAGCTTTCTTT. This translates into CASSLGRDTEAFF.

The chain employs TRBV5-4 and TRBJ2-1; weak D call: TRBD2 (6 bases). V was clipped by 0 bases and J by 6 bases, with 13 bases between them. From germline, CDR1 is SGHNT and CDR2 YYREEE (reference sequence). This CDR3 spans 15 amino acids. In DNA form, the CDR3 reads TGTGCCAGCAGCTTGGCCCAGACTAGAGTCAATGAGCAGTTCTTC. Its protein product is CASSLAQTRVNEQFF.

This chain links TRBV30 with TRBJ2-7, with TRBD1 as a possible D gene (5 bases). The CDR3 is made up of 15 amino acids. The germline V gene has CDR1 GTSNPN and CDR2 SVGIG (reference sequence). Trimming shortened V by 3 bases and J by 5 bases, and 20 bases separated the two germline ends. CDR3 sequence: CAWSPQGASRHEQYF. As DNA, the CDR3 is TGTGCCTGGAGCCCCCAAGGGGCCAGCCGTCACGAGCAGTACTTC. Based on the CDR3 plus reference TRBV30 and TRBJ2-7, the full variable domain is SQTIHQWPATLVQPVGSPLSLECTVEGTSNPNLYWYRQAAGRGLQLLFYSVGIGQISSEVPQNLSASRPQDRQFILSSKKLLLSDSGFYLCAWSPQGASRHEQYFGPGTRLTVT.

V is TRBV29-1 and J is TRBJ2-7; 11 bases are a match to TRBD2. This CDR3 region has 14 residues. The trim removed 5 bases at V and 5 bases at J, leaving 8 bases unmatched. Germline CDR1 SQVTM, CDR2 ANQGSEA. CDR3 region: CSVPIAGGPHEQYF. The CDR3, as DNA: TGCAGCGTTCCCATAGCGGGAGGGCCCCACGAGCAGTACTTC.

This rearrangement joins TRBV3-1 (or the pseudogene TRBV3-2) to TRBJ1-4; TRBD1 agrees at 10 bases. From germline, CDR1 is LGHDT and CDR2 YNNKEL (reference sequence). J lost 8 bases, V lost 4 bases, and 1 base had no gene match. The CDR3 consists of 13 residues. The CDR3 is CASSPGQGEKLFF. The CDR3 region has the DNA TGTGCCAGCAGCCCGGGACAGGGGGAAAAACTGTTTTTT.

This clone was seen only once. The CDR3, as DNA: TGTGCCAGCAGCCCCCTTAGCAATCAGCCCCAGCATTTT. Residues: CASSPLSNQPQHF. This sequence joins TRBV6-5 and TRBJ1-5; D remains ambiguous. V shed 6 bases and J shed 0 bases, with 6 bases lying between them. The CDR3 contains 13 residues. Germline loops: CDR1 MNHEY, CDR2 SVGAGI.

The genes are TRBV5-1 and TRBJ2-2, with 11 bases that match TRBD2. The CDR3 covers 17 residues. The V gene's germline CDR1 is SGHRS and CDR2 YFSETQ. J was trimmed by 4 bases and V by 4 bases; bases with no gene match: 9. In DNA form, the CDR3 reads TGCGCCAGCAGCCCCCCAATAGCGGGAGGGTTCACCGGGGAGCTGTTTTTT. Its translation: CASSPPIAGGFTGELFF.

J is TRBJ2-5 and V is TRBV4-1, with D possibly matching TRBD2 (5 bases). The germline CDR1 and CDR2 sequences are MGHRA and YSYEKL. V lost 5 bases, J lost 5 bases, and 15 bases lay in between. CDR3 size: 14 residues. The CDR3 nucleotides read TGCGCCAGCAGCGCGGGCCCTCGGCGCGAGACCCAGTACTTC. Its translation: CASSAGPRRETQYF.